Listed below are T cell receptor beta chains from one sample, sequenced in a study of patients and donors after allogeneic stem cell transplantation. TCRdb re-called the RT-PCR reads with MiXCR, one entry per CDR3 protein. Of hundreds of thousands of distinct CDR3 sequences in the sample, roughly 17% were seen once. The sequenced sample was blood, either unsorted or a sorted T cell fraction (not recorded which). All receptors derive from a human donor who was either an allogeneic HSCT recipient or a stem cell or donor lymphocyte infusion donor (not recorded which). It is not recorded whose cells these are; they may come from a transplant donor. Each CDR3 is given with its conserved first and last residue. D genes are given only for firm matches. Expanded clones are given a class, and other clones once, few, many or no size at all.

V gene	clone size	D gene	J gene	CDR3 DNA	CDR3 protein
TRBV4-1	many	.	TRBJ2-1	TGCGCCAGCAGCCAAGAGTTAAAGGGTAGGAATGAGCAGTTCTTC	CASSQELKGRNEQFF
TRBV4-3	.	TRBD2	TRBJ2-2	TGCGCCAGCAGCCGTTCTCGTGTGGCGGGGGGCCCGGGCACCGGGGAGCTGTTTTTT	CASSRSRVAGGPGTGELFF
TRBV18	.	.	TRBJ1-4	TGTGCCAGCTGGTCCGGGGTTACTAATGAAAAACTGTTTTTT	CASWSGVTNEKLFF
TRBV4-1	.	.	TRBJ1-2	TGCGCCAGCAGTCCCGCTATGGTGACAGAAGATAACTATGGCTACACCTTC	CASSPAMVTEDNYGYTF
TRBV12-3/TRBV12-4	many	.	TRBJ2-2	TGTGCCAGCAGTCCACGACAGAACACCGGGGAGCTGTTTTTT	CASSPRQNTGELFF
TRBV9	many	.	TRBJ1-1	TGTGCCAGCAGCGTAGATGGGATTAAGACTGAAGCTTTCTTT	CASSVDGIKTEAFF
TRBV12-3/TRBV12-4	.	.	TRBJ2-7	TGTGCCAGCAGTTTAGGGACGCCAGTAGGCGAGCAGTACTTC	CASSLGTPVGEQYF
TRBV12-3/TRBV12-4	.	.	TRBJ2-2	TGTGCCAGCACAAGGGACCCGCGCACCGGGGAGCTGTTTTTT	CASTRDPRTGELFF
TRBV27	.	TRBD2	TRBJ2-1	TGTGCCAGCAGTTTCGCGGGGGAGTTGAGGGATGAGCAGTTCTTC	CASSFAGELRDEQFF
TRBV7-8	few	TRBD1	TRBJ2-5	TGTGCCAGCAGCTTCCGGGACAGCGAGACCCAGTACTTC	CASSFRDSETQYF
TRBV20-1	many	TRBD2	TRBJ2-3	TGCAGTGCTAGATCCGCCGGGAGGGCAGCAGATACGCAGTATTTT	CSARSAGRAADTQYF
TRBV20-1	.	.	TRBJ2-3	TGCAGTGCAAGAGGGCCCACTGGGGGCACAGATACGCAGTATTTT	CSARGPTGGTDTQYF
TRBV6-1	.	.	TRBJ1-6	TGTGCCAGCAGTCGGGCCTCATATAATTCACCCCTCCACTTT	CASSRASYNSPLHF
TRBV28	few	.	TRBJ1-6	TGTGCCAGCAGTTTTCCCTCAGGGAGGAATTCACCCCTCCACTTT	CASSFPSGRNSPLHF